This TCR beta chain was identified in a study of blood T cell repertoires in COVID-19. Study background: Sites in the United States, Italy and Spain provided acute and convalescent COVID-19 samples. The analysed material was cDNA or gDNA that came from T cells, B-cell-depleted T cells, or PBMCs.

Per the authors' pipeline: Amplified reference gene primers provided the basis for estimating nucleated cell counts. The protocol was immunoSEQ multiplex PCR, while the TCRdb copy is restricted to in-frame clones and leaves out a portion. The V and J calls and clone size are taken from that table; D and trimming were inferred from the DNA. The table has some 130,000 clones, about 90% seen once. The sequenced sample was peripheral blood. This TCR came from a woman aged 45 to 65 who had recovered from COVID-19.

CDR3 region: CASSVQTGGQETQYF. The CDR3 bases are TGTGCCAGCAGCGTGCAAACTGGCGGGCAAGAGACCCAGTACTTC. V is TRBV9 and J is TRBJ2-5, with D perhaps TRBD2 (5 bases). The germline CDR1 and CDR2 sequences are SGDLS and YYNGEE. Trimming pared 2 bases from V and 2 bases from J, leaving 13 bases between. CDR3 size: 15 residues.